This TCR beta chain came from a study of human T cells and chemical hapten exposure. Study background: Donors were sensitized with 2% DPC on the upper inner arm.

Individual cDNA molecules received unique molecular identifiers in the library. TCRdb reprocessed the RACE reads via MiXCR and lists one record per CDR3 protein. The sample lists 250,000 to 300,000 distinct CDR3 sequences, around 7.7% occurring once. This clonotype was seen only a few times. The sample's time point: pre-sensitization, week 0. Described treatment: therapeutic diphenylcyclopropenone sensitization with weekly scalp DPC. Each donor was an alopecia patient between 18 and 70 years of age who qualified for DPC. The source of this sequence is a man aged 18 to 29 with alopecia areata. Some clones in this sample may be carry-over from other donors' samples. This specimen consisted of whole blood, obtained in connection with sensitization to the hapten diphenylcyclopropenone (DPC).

The CDR3 DNA sequence: TGTGCCAGCAAGTCAGGGGGCGAGGGGTCTAACACCGGGGAGCTGTTTTTT. This encodes CASKSGGEGSNTGELFF. The V gene is TRBV6-5, the J gene TRBJ2-2, with TRBD1 identical over 8 bases. The trim removed 7 bases at V and 2 bases at J, leaving 12 bases unmatched. The CDR3 runs 17 residues. Germline V gives CDR1 MNHEY, CDR2 SVGAGI.